The rows below give T cell receptor beta chains drawn from one sample of a study of cytomegalovirus exposure and HLA in healthy donors. Assay: immunoSEQ multiplex PCR; the TCRdb copy retains only in-frame clones and omits some. The table includes some 120,000 clones, 74% detected once. Sequencing input: PBMCs. The receptors come from a human donor in good health. The conserved cysteine and the conserved F or W are not part of the CDR3 here. The order of the fields is V gene, clone size, J gene, D gene, CDR3 protein. D genes are given only for firm matches. The size field is filled for only some rows; it gives once, few, many or a size class.

>TRBV28|-|TRBJ2-6|-
ASSPPGVGANVLT
>TRBV5-5|-|TRBJ1-1|-
ASSSSWQIIMNTEAF
>TRBV27|-|TRBJ2-1|TRBD2
ASSSPSGRNIDEQF
>TRBV7-2|-|TRBJ2-5|TRBD2
ASSLLSGRLAIGETQY
>TRBV27|-|TRBJ1-5|-
ASSLNRDIQPQH
>TRBV5-6|-|TRBJ1-1|-
ASSRLGKGPEAF
>TRBV29-1|-|TRBJ1-1|TRBD1
SVQDRVEAF
>TRBV11-2|-|TRBJ2-1|-
ASSQFSTRYNEQF
>TRBV2|-|TRBJ2-1|-
ASSEVAHSGSDEQF
>TRBV28|few|TRBJ2-4|TRBD2
ASSFQRGAKNIQY
>TRBV15|once|TRBJ2-7|-
ATSRDSGPEGSYEQY
>TRBV30|-|TRBJ2-1|TRBD1
AWSVMTGWNEQF
>TRBV23-1|-|TRBJ2-7|TRBD1
ASLPDRVEQY
>TRBV11-3|-|TRBJ2-1|TRBD2
ASSSGLAGGINEQF
>TRBV5-6|-|TRBJ2-5|-
ASSNGLLAGETQY
>TRBV19|-|TRBJ2-7|TRBD2
ASSPGGTYEQY
>TRBV5-1|-|TRBJ1-4|TRBD1
ASSRGPGQGNEKLF
>TRBV13|once|TRBJ1-4|TRBD1
ASSLWGTGNEKLF
>TRBV15|-|TRBJ1-6|-
ATGGSSYNSPLH
>TRBV28|few|TRBJ1-2|TRBD1
ASSRDRVIANYGYT
>TRBV30|-|TRBJ1-2|TRBD1
AWSQGERGGYT
>TRBV2|-|TRBJ1-3|-
ASSEVARLQGNTIY
>TRBV6-5|-|TRBJ1-5|TRBD1
ASSQDRANQPQH
>TRBV25-1|few|TRBJ1-6|TRBD1
ASSGRDRVNSPLH
>TRBV19|-|TRBJ2-2|TRBD2
ATKRLAGGLTGELF
>TRBV6-5|-|TRBJ2-6|TRBD1
ASSLRQGSGANVLT
>TRBV4-2|-|TRBJ2-1|TRBD1
ASSVYTGDNEQF
>TRBV5-6|-|TRBJ2-3|-
ASSPGADTQY
>TRBV10-3|medium-sized|TRBJ2-7|-
AIQNRAGEQY
>TRBV9|-|TRBJ1-2|-
ASSVGGFSDGYT
>TRBV7-2|-|TRBJ1-4|TRBD1
ASRPLGTENEKLF
>TRBV5-4|-|TRBJ2-5|TRBD1
ASSQGAGTETQY
>TRBV27|-|TRBJ1-6|TRBD1
ASSSPGQGHSPLH
>TRBV9|-|TRBJ2-2|-
ASSVEDLNTGELF